This T cell receptor beta chain is from a study of T cell responses to AZD1222 COVID-19 vaccine. Study-wide results and caveats: CD4 TCRs covered the whole spike, strongest at regions 160-218 and 743-854. Clonal diversity was possibly underestimated; the donors were predominantly white British and more often female. Baseline serology detected seropositivity in only a handful of AZD1222 recipients.

A word on this clone: Its antigen is unidentified.

Investigators merged groups given second doses at roughly 4 or roughly 12 weeks. V dropped 6 bases and J dropped 2; count of bases not matched to a gene: 5. CDR3 length: 14 residues. Per the germline V gene, CDR1 is MNHEY and CDR2 is SVGAGI. Sequencing used immunoSEQ multiplex PCR; TCRdb keeps in-frame clones, though not all of them. The sample lists 100,000 to 150,000 clones, more than 90% occurring once. The chain has TRBV6-5 and TRBJ2-3, with 7 bases lining up with TRBD1. Material: peripheral blood, obtained 28 days after the second AZD1222 dose. The receptor's source is an adult who received the AZD1222 COVID-19 vaccine. Written as DNA, the CDR3 is TGTGCCAGCAGCAGGGACAGACACACAGATACGCAGTATTTT. Protein: CASSRDRHTDTQYF.